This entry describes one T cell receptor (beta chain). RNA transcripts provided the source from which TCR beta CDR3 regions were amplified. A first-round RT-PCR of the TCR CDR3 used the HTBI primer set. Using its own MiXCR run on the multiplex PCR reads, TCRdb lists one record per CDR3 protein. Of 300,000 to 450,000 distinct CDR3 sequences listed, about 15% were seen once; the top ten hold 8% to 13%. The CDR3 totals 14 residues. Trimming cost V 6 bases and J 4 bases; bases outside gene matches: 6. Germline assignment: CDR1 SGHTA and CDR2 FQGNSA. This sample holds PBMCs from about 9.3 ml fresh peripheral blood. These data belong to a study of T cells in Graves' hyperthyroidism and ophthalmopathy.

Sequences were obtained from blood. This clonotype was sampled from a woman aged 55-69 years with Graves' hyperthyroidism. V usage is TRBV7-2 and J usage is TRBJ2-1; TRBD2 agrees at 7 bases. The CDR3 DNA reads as TGTGCCAGCAGTCCCATAGCGGGTTACAATGAGCAGTTCTTC. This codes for CASSPIAGYNEQFF.